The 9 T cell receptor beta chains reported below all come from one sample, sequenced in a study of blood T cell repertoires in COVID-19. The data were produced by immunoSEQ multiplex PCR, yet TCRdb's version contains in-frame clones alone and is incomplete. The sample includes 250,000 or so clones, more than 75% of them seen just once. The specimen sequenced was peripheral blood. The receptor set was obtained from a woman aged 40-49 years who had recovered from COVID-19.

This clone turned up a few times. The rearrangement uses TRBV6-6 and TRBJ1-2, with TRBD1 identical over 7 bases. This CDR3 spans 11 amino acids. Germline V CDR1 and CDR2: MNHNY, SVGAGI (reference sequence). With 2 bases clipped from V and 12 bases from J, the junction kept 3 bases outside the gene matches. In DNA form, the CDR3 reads TGTGCCAGCAGTTACGGGGACAGCCACACCTTC. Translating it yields CASSYGDSHTF.

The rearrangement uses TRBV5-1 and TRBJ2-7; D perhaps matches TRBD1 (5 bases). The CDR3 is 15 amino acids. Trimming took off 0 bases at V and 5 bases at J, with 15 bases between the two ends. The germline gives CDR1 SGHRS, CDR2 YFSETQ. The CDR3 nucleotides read TGCGCCAGCAGCTTGGTGCTCAGGGAAGGCCACGAGCAGTACTTC. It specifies CASSLVLREGHEQYF.

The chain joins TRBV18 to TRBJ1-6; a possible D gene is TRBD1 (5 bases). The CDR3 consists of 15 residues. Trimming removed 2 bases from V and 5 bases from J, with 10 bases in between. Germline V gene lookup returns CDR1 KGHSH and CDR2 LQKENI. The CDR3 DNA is TGTGCCAGCTCACCAGACGGGGGTGATAATTCACCCCTCCACTTT. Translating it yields CASSPDGGDNSPLHF. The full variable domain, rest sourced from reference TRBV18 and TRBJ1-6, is NAGVMQNPRHLVRRRGQEARLRCSPMKGHSHVYWYRQLPEEGLKFMVYLQKENIIDESGMPKERFSAEFPKEGPSILRIQQVVRGDSAAYFCASSPDGGDNSPLHFGNGTRLTVT.

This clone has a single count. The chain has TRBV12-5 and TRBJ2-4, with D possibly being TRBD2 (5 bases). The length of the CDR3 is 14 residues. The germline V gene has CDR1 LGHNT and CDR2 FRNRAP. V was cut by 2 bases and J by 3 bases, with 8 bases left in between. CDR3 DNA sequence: TGTGCTAGTGGTTTGAAGGAGGACAAAAACATTCAGTACTTC. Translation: CASGLKEDKNIQYF.

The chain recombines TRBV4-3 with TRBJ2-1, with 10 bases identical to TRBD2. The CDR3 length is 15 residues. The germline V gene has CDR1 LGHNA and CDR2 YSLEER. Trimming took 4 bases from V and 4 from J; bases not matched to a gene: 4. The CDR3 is CASSPLAGAYNEQFF. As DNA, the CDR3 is TGCGCCAGCAGCCCCCTAGCGGGGGCGTACAATGAGCAGTTCTTC.

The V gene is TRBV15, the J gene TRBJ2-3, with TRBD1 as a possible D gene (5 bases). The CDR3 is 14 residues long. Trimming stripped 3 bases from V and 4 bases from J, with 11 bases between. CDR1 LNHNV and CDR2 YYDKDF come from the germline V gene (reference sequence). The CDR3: CATSSSRGADTQYF. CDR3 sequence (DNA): TGTGCCACCAGCAGCTCTAGGGGCGCAGATACGCAGTATTTT.

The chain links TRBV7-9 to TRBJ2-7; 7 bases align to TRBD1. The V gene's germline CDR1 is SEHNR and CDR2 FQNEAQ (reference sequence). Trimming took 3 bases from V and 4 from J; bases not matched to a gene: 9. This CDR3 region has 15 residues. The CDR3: CASSFRTGSLYEQYF. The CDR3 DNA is TGTGCCAGCAGCTTCAGGACAGGCTCCTTGTACGAGCAGTACTTC. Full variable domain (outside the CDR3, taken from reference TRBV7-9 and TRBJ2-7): DTGVSQNPRHKITKRGQNVTFRCDPISEHNRLYWYRQTLGQGPEFLTYFQNEAQLEKSRLLSDRFSAERPKGSFSTLEIQRTEQGDSAMYLCASSFRTGSLYEQYFGPGTRLTVT.

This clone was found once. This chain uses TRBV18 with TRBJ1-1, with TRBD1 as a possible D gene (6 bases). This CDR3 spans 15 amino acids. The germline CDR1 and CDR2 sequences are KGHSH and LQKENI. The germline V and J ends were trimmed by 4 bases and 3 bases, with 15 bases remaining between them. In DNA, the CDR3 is TGTGCCAGCTCACGTAATAGAGGGGGGGACACTGAAGCTTTCTTT. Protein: CASSRNRGGDTEAFF. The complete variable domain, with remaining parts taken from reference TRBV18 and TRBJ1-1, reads NAGVMQNPRHLVRRRGQEARLRCSPMKGHSHVYWYRQLPEEGLKFMVYLQKENIIDESGMPKERFSAEFPKEGPSILRIQQVVRGDSAAYFCASSRNRGGDTEAFFGQGTRLTVV.

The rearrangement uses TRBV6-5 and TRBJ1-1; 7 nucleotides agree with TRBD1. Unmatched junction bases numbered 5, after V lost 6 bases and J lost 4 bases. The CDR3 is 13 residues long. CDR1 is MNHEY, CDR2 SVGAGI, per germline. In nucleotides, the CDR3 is TGTGCCAGCAGAGTACAGGGGCTCACTGAAGCTTTCTTT. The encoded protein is CASRVQGLTEAFF.